The rows below give T cell receptor beta chains drawn from one sample of a study of T cell responses to AZD1222 COVID-19 vaccine. TCRdb's table, derived via immunoSEQ multiplex PCR, lists solely in-frame clones and lacks some. The profile covers fewer than 85,000 clones, with around 87% appearing a single time and roughly 18% taken by the ten largest. Sequencing used peripheral blood, obtained 28 days after the second AZD1222 dose. Receptors were obtained from an adult who received the AZD1222 COVID-19 vaccine. Both conserved end residues are part of each CDR3. The D gene is left open where the match is weak. Size values are once, few and many counts, or a class for expanded clones, and some rows have none.

len: 15
v_gene: TRBV6-5
j_gene: TRBJ2-3
abundance: few
d_gene: TRBD2
CDR3nt: TGTGCCACCAATGGACTAGCGGGGAGCACAGATACGCAGTATTTT
CDR3aa: CATNGLAGSTDTQYF

len: 14
v_gene: TRBV2
j_gene: TRBJ1-1
abundance: .
d_gene: .
CDR3nt: TGTGCCAGCAGGTACTCGGGACCTAACACTGAAGCTTTCTTT
CDR3aa: CASRYSGPNTEAFF

len: 11
v_gene: TRBV30
j_gene: TRBJ1-2
abundance: .
d_gene: TRBD1
CDR3nt: TGTGCCTGGAGCGGACAGGGTAGCTACACCTTC
CDR3aa: CAWSGQGSYTF

len: 16
v_gene: TRBV2
j_gene: TRBJ1-5
abundance: .
d_gene: TRBD1
CDR3nt: TGTGCCAGCAGCGGAGGTGGGACAGGGATGGGTCAGCCCCAGCATTTT
CDR3aa: CASSGGGTGMGQPQHF

len: 15
v_gene: TRBV5-8
j_gene: TRBJ1-4
abundance: .
d_gene: .
CDR3nt: TGTGCCAGCACCACAAGGGACACGCTTAATGAAAAACTGTTTTTT
CDR3aa: CASTTRDTLNEKLFF

len: 13
v_gene: TRBV29-1
j_gene: TRBJ1-2
abundance: .
d_gene: .
CDR3nt: TGCAGCGTTGAAAGGGGCAGGAACTATGGCTACACCTTC
CDR3aa: CSVERGRNYGYTF

len: 14
v_gene: TRBV5-1
j_gene: TRBJ1-1
abundance: once
d_gene: .
CDR3nt: TGCGCCAGCAGCTCAAAATTAGAGAACACTGAAGCTTTCTTT
CDR3aa: CASSSKLENTEAFF

len: 17
v_gene: TRBV11-2
j_gene: TRBJ2-4
abundance: .
d_gene: TRBD2
CDR3nt: TGTGCCAGCAGCCCCGTGAAGGGCGGGGGAACCAAAAACATTCAGTACTTC
CDR3aa: CASSPVKGGGTKNIQYF

len: 16
v_gene: TRBV21-1
j_gene: TRBJ1-5
abundance: .
d_gene: .
CDR3nt: TGTGCCAGCAGCCGACGATGGGACAGGGGCAATCAGCCCCAGCATTTT
CDR3aa: CASSRRWDRGNQPQHF

len: 14
v_gene: TRBV14
j_gene: TRBJ1-2
abundance: .
d_gene: TRBD1
CDR3nt: TGTGCCAGCAGCCAAGGAGTGACAGGGGTCGGCTACACCTTC
CDR3aa: CASSQGVTGVGYTF

len: 18
v_gene: TRBV4-1
j_gene: TRBJ2-1
abundance: .
d_gene: .
CDR3nt: TGCGCCAGCAGCCAAGAGGCCCCAGTGGTAGAACCCTACAATGAGCAGTTCTTC
CDR3aa: CASSQEAPVVEPYNEQFF

len: 16
v_gene: TRBV6-2/TRBV6-3
j_gene: TRBJ1-5
abundance: .
d_gene: .
CDR3nt: TGTGCCAGCAGTTATCGCCCAGGGCGAGACAATCAGCCCCAGCATTTT
CDR3aa: CASSYRPGRDNQPQHF

len: 12
v_gene: TRBV11-3
j_gene: TRBJ2-7
abundance: .
d_gene: .
CDR3nt: TGTGCCAGCAGCTTAGTCGAGGGTGAGCAGTACTTC
CDR3aa: CASSLVEGEQYF

len: 16
v_gene: TRBV7-9
j_gene: TRBJ2-5
abundance: .
d_gene: TRBD2
CDR3nt: TGTGCCAGCAGCTTGCTAGCGGGGGGCAGGCAAGAGACCCAGTACTTC
CDR3aa: CASSLLAGGRQETQYF

len: 18
v_gene: TRBV5-1
j_gene: TRBJ2-1
abundance: .
d_gene: TRBD2
CDR3nt: TGCGCCAGCAGCCGCCCTCTAGCGGGGGGTAACCAATACAATGAGCAGTTCTTC
CDR3aa: CASSRPLAGGNQYNEQFF

len: 16
v_gene: TRBV4-1
j_gene: TRBJ2-7
abundance: .
d_gene: .
CDR3nt: TGCGCCAGCAGCCAAGAATGGGGCAGCGGATCCTACGAGCAGTACTTC
CDR3aa: CASSQEWGSGSYEQYF

len: 14
v_gene: TRBV19
j_gene: TRBJ2-2
abundance: .
d_gene: TRBD1
CDR3nt: TGTGCCAGTAGTTCACAGGGGGAGGCCGGGGAGCTGTTTTTT
CDR3aa: CASSSQGEAGELFF

len: 14
v_gene: TRBV19
j_gene: TRBJ1-2
abundance: .
d_gene: TRBD1
CDR3nt: TGTGCCAGTAGCCAGACCGGGACAGGATATGGCTACACCTTC
CDR3aa: CASSQTGTGYGYTF

len: 15
v_gene: TRBV7-9
j_gene: TRBJ1-2
abundance: .
d_gene: .
CDR3nt: TGTGCCAGCAGCTTAGGCCAGAGCCCTAACTATGGCTACACCTTC
CDR3aa: CASSLGQSPNYGYTF

len: 14
v_gene: TRBV7-2
j_gene: TRBJ2-5
abundance: .
d_gene: TRBD1
CDR3nt: TGTGCCAGCAGCCGGGACAGGGGGGAAGAGACCCAGTACTTC
CDR3aa: CASSRDRGEETQYF

len: 14
v_gene: TRBV4-3
j_gene: TRBJ2-2
abundance: .
d_gene: .
CDR3nt: TGCGCCAGCAGCCAAGAGGCCCGTTACGGGGAGCTGTTTTTT
CDR3aa: CASSQEARYGELFF

len: 16
v_gene: TRBV5-1
j_gene: TRBJ2-5
abundance: .
d_gene: .
CDR3nt: TGCGCCAGCAGCCTAACCGGGGGCGACGAACAAGAGACCCAGTACTTC
CDR3aa: CASSLTGGDEQETQYF

len: 15
v_gene: TRBV2
j_gene: TRBJ1-5
abundance: .
d_gene: .
CDR3nt: TGTGCCAGCAGTGAAGCGCGGGGCACCGGTCAGCCCCAGCATTTT
CDR3aa: CASSEARGTGQPQHF

len: 14
v_gene: TRBV6-1
j_gene: TRBJ1-2
abundance: once
d_gene: .
CDR3nt: TGTGCCAGCAGTGAGTCCAGTCTTCACTATGGCTACACCTTC
CDR3aa: CASSESSLHYGYTF

len: 15
v_gene: TRBV10-3
j_gene: TRBJ1-5
abundance: .
d_gene: .
CDR3nt: TGTGCCATCAGTGAGTCGACGGACAGCGGCCAGCCCCAGCATTTT
CDR3aa: CAISESTDSGQPQHF

len: 13
v_gene: TRBV10-3
j_gene: TRBJ1-2
abundance: .
d_gene: .
CDR3nt: TGTGCCATCAGTGACCCCACTTGGGTCGGCTACACCTTC
CDR3aa: CAISDPTWVGYTF

len: 12
v_gene: TRBV5-5
j_gene: TRBJ2-2
abundance: .
d_gene: .
CDR3nt: TGTGCCAGCCTAAGCAACACCGGGGAGCTGTTTTTT
CDR3aa: CASLSNTGELFF

len: 15
v_gene: TRBV5-1
j_gene: TRBJ1-3
abundance: few
d_gene: .
CDR3nt: TGCGCCAGCAGCTTAGGGACTCGATCTGGAAACACCATATATTTT
CDR3aa: CASSLGTRSGNTIYF

len: 13
v_gene: TRBV2
j_gene: TRBJ2-5
abundance: once
d_gene: .
CDR3nt: TGTGCCAGCAGTTACAGGGAATTGGAGACCCAGTACTTC
CDR3aa: CASSYRELETQYF

len: 15
v_gene: TRBV7-2
j_gene: TRBJ2-3
abundance: .
d_gene: TRBD2
CDR3nt: TGTGCCAGCAGCTCTCTGCTAGCGGGGGGCGGAGCGCAGTATTTT
CDR3aa: CASSSLLAGGGAQYF

len: 16
v_gene: TRBV2
j_gene: TRBJ1-6
abundance: medium-sized
d_gene: .
CDR3nt: TGTGCCAGCAGTGAAGCGTGGGGGGGCTCTGACTCACCCCTCCACTTT
CDR3aa: CASSEAWGGSDSPLHF

len: 13
v_gene: TRBV27
j_gene: TRBJ1-1
abundance: .
d_gene: .
CDR3nt: TGTGCCAGCAGTTTAGTGGGGGGCACTGAAGCTTTCTTT
CDR3aa: CASSLVGGTEAFF

len: 13
v_gene: TRBV10-3
j_gene: TRBJ1-2
abundance: .
d_gene: TRBD1
CDR3nt: TGTGCCATCAAAAAGGACAGGGACTATGGCTACACCTTC
CDR3aa: CAIKKDRDYGYTF

len: 13
v_gene: TRBV14
j_gene: TRBJ2-2
abundance: .
d_gene: .
CDR3nt: TGTGCCAGCAGCCAAGCGAGGGGCGGGGAGCTGTTTTTT
CDR3aa: CASSQARGGELFF

len: 12
v_gene: TRBV5-1
j_gene: TRBJ1-1
abundance: .
d_gene: TRBD1
CDR3nt: TGCGCCAGCAGCTTACAGGGGACTGAAGCTTTCTTT
CDR3aa: CASSLQGTEAFF

len: 15
v_gene: TRBV12-1
j_gene: TRBJ1-6
abundance: once
d_gene: .
CDR3nt: TGTGCCAGCAGCTCCTGGGACAGCAATAATTCACCCCTCCACTTT
CDR3aa: CASSSWDSNNSPLHF

len: 16
v_gene: TRBV10-2
j_gene: TRBJ2-5
abundance: .
d_gene: .
CDR3nt: TGCGCCAGCAGCGGAGGGCCCATCGACAGCTCAGAGACCCAGTACTTC
CDR3aa: CASSGGPIDSSETQYF

len: 13
v_gene: TRBV19
j_gene: TRBJ2-1
abundance: .
d_gene: .
CDR3nt: TGTGCCGCCCAGGCGCAGGGCTTCGATGAGCAGTTCTTC
CDR3aa: CAAQAQGFDEQFF

len: 13
v_gene: TRBV5-1
j_gene: TRBJ1-2
abundance: .
d_gene: .
CDR3nt: TGCGCCAGCAGCGCGGCAGAGAACTATGGCTACACCTTC
CDR3aa: CASSAAENYGYTF

len: 13
v_gene: TRBV30
j_gene: TRBJ2-1
abundance: .
d_gene: TRBD2
CDR3nt: TGTGCCTGTAAGCGGGGGGGCGGCTATGAGCAGTTCTTC
CDR3aa: CACKRGGGYEQFF

len: 14
v_gene: TRBV7-2
j_gene: TRBJ2-7
abundance: .
d_gene: .
CDR3nt: TGTGCCAGCTCCAAAAAAGGTGGGCCATGCGAGCAGTACTTC
CDR3aa: CASSKKGGPCEQYF

len: 14
v_gene: TRBV6-5
j_gene: TRBJ1-1
abundance: .
d_gene: TRBD1
CDR3nt: TGTGCCAGCAGTATAAGACAGGGCTCTACTGAAGCTTTCTTT
CDR3aa: CASSIRQGSTEAFF

len: 15
v_gene: TRBV7-9
j_gene: TRBJ1-2
abundance: .
d_gene: .
CDR3nt: TGTGCCAGCAGCTGGGGGAGAGGGGTAGACTATGGCTACACCTTC
CDR3aa: CASSWGRGVDYGYTF

len: 12
v_gene: TRBV29-1
j_gene: TRBJ1-2
abundance: .
d_gene: .
CDR3nt: TGCAGCGTTGAAGCCGGAGAGTATGGCTACACCTTC
CDR3aa: CSVEAGEYGYTF

len: 14
v_gene: TRBV6-5
j_gene: TRBJ1-5
abundance: .
d_gene: TRBD1
CDR3nt: TGTGCCAGCAGCCAAACAGGGGCGGGTCAGCCCCAGCATTTT
CDR3aa: CASSQTGAGQPQHF

len: 13
v_gene: TRBV10-3
j_gene: TRBJ1-1
abundance: .
d_gene: .
CDR3nt: TGTGCCATCAGCAGGGACCGGAACACTGAAGCTTTCTTT
CDR3aa: CAISRDRNTEAFF

len: 15
v_gene: TRBV5-1
j_gene: TRBJ2-7
abundance: few
d_gene: .
CDR3nt: TGCGCCAGCAGCGGGGGGTCCCCCTCTATGGACGAGCAGTACTTC
CDR3aa: CASSGGSPSMDEQYF